A single sample gave rise to the 10 T cell receptor beta chains below, sequenced in a study of human T cells and chemical hapten exposure. TCRdb re-derived calls from the RACE reads in MiXCR, one entry per CDR3 protein. This table has 80,000 to 100,000 distinct CDR3 sequences, about 10% appearing once. Time point of the sample: patch test 2, 6 weeks after DPC sensitization. Treatment reported: therapeutic diphenylcyclopropenone sensitization with weekly scalp DPC. Sequenced material: whole blood, taken in connection with sensitization to the hapten diphenylcyclopropenone (DPC). These receptor sequences come from a woman aged 50 to 60 with alopecia areata. Some clones in this sample may be carry-over from other donors' samples.

This clonotype was counted between two and nine times. The chain uses TRBV7-2 and TRBJ2-1; TRBD2 matches 9 bases. This CDR3 spans 17 amino acids. V dropped 1 base and J dropped 4; count of bases not matched to a gene: 8. Germline lookup yields CDR1 SGHTA and CDR2 FQGNSA. CDR3 region: CASSLGASGVFYNEQFF. The CDR3 coding sequence is TGTGCCAGCAGCTTAGGGGCTAGCGGGGTTTTTTACAATGAGCAGTTCTTC. Full variable domain (missing parts from reference TRBV7-2 and TRBJ2-1): GAGVSQSPSNKVTEKGKDVELRCDPISGHTALYWYRQSLGQGLEFLIYFQGNSAPDKSGLPSDRFSAERTGGSVSTLTIQRTQQEDSAVYLCASSLGASGVFYNEQFFGPGTRLTVL.

This clonotype was counted a few times. V gene TRBV7-6 combines with J gene TRBJ2-3; D uncertain. CDR1 is SGHVS, CDR2 FNYEAQ, per germline. The ends were cut back, 2 bases at V and 1 base at J, with 4 bases in the middle. CDR3 size: 13 residues. CDR3 nucleotides: TGTGCCAGCAGCTTATTCGGCACAGATACGCAGTATTTT. Translated, it gives CASSLFGTDTQYF.

The table lists this clonotype with many counts. The chain recombines TRBV30 with TRBJ1-5; perhaps TRBD1 as D (5 bases). There are 12 residues in the CDR3. The V gene lost 5 bases and the J gene lost 2 bases, with 7 bases spanning the gap. CDR1 is GTSNPN, CDR2 SVGIG, per germline (reference sequence). The CDR3 loop reads CAWDSGNQPQHF. CDR3 sequence (DNA): TGTGCCTGGGACAGTGGCAATCAGCCCCAGCATTTT.

The genes are TRBV20-1 and TRBJ1-1; TRBD1 matches at 7 bases. Germline V CDR1 and CDR2: DFQATT, SNEGSKA (reference sequence). The CDR3 runs 13 residues. V dropped 3 bases and J dropped 1; count of bases not matched to a gene: 2. The CDR3 loop reads CSASRDRNTEAFF. In nucleotides, the CDR3 is TGCAGTGCTAGCCGGGACAGGAACACTGAAGCTTTCTTT.

The CDR3 nucleotides read TGTGCCAGCAGTTGGGGTCGGTGGCACTCGAACTCCTACGAGCAGTACTTC. Its protein product is CASSWGRWHSNSYEQYF. The chain recombines TRBV12-3 or TRBV12-4 with TRBJ2-7, with unresolved D. With 4 bases removed from V and 0 bases from J, the gap between germline ends came to 19 bases. The CDR3 contains 17 residues.

This clonotype came up a few times. The chain joins TRBV2 to TRBJ1-6; D remains ambiguous. There are 14 residues in the CDR3. V lost 1 base and J 6 bases, leaving 7 bases between the germline ends. Per the germline V gene, CDR1 is SNHLY and CDR2 is FYNNEI. The CDR3 here is CASSEGQFNSPLHF. The CDR3 nucleotides are TGTGCCAGCAGTGAAGGGCAGTTTAATTCACCCCTCCACTTT.

This CDR3 is CASSLRTSGLNTGELFF. CDR3 bases: TGTGCCAGCAGTTTGAGGACTAGCGGATTGAACACCGGGGAGCTGTTTTTT. The gene calls are TRBV12-3 or TRBV12-4 and TRBJ2-2; 10 nucleotides line up with TRBD2. CDR3 length: 17 amino acids. V shed 3 bases and J 1 base; nucleotides not matched to a gene: 5.

This clonotype was seen repeatedly, ten times or more. This rearrangement joins TRBV3-1 to TRBJ1-1; 8 nucleotides align to TRBD1. The germline gives CDR1 LGHDT, CDR2 YNNKEL (reference sequence). CDR3 size: 13 residues. J lost 6 bases, V lost 3 bases, and 3 bases had no gene match. The CDR3 is CASSHTGGPEAFF. The CDR3 nucleotides read TGTGCCAGCAGCCACACAGGGGGGCCTGAAGCTTTCTTT.

This clonotype has only a few counts. V is TRBV7-2 and J is TRBJ2-7, with unresolved D. Germline CDR1 is SGHTA and CDR2 is FQGNSA. CDR3 size: 12 residues. The V gene lost 6 bases and the J gene lost 8 bases, with 14 bases spanning the gap. CDR3 sequence (DNA): TGTGCCAGCAGTTTCGACTTGTTTCAGCAGTACTTC. Its translation: CASSFDLFQQYF.

There are a few counts of this clonotype. The chain uses TRBV10-3 and TRBJ1-1, with D possibly matching TRBD1 (5 bases). Trimming cost V 0 bases and J 0 bases, with 20 bases left between them. Germline loops: CDR1 ENHRY, CDR2 SYGVKD. This CDR3 is built from 19 residues. The CDR3 reads CAISESYYRSQLMNTEAFF. In DNA form, the CDR3 reads TGTGCCATCAGTGAGTCGTATTACAGGAGTCAATTAATGAACACTGAAGCTTTCTTT.